This T cell receptor (beta chain) was captured by sequencing in a study of blood T cells in healthy people across ages. Researchers report isolating at least 6 million PBMCs per sample. RNA extraction gave at least 5.5 micrograms of total RNA per sample. A second roughly 6 to 11 cycle PCR used barcoded and J-beta primers. TCRdb reanalysed the 5' RACE reads using MiXCR and keeps one entry per CDR3 protein. The repertoire holds about 830,000 distinct CDR3 sequences, with around 68% as singletons. The V end lost 2 bases, the J end lost 4 bases, and 15 bases lay between the germline ends. The CDR3 consists of 15 residues. Germline CDR1 is SGHKS and CDR2 is YYEKEE (reference sequence).

The sequence came from a man aged 25-45 years in good health. The chain recombines TRBV5-5 with TRBJ2-5, with D perhaps TRBD1 (5 bases). Material for sequencing was blood. The CDR3 sequence is CASSFAAGQVETQYF. Here the CDR3 DNA reads TGTGCCAGCAGCTTTGCGGCAGGGCAAGTAGAGACCCAGTACTTC. The entire variable domain, with the rest obtained from reference TRBV5-5 and TRBJ2-5, is as follows: DAGVTQSPTHLIKTRGQQVTLRCSPISGHKSVSWYQQVLGQGPQFIFQYYEKEERGRGNFPDRFSARQFPNYSSELNVNALLLGDSALYLCASSFAAGQVETQYFGPGTRLLVL.